Listed below are T cell receptor beta chains from one sample, sequenced in a study of blood T cell repertoires in COVID-19. Some clones are missing from TCRdb's copy, which holds only in-frame ones; the method was immunoSEQ multiplex PCR. The table shows a few hundred thousand clones, with about 90% occurring only once. The specimen was peripheral blood. All receptors derive from a woman between 45 and 65 years old who had recovered from COVID-19. Both conserved end residues are part of each CDR3.

V,J,CDR3
TRBV4-3,TRBJ1-3,CASSQLLQSSGNTIYF
TRBV13,TRBJ2-2,CASSYRTGVNTGELFF
TRBV9,TRBJ1-3,CASSVAARGNSGNTIYF
TRBV7-2,TRBJ2-3,CASSFSTDTQYF
TRBV12-3/TRBV12-4,TRBJ1-6,CASSLQYNSPLHF
TRBV10-2,TRBJ1-6,CASSESTWGTGTGSYNSPLHF
TRBV5-1,TRBJ1-5,CASSLGQGAYQPQHF
TRBV7-9,TRBJ1-1,CASSLAGAIMNTEAFF
TRBV6-5,TRBJ1-2,CASGYRAVYGYTF
TRBV7-9,TRBJ1-6,CASSGLTGTFLHF
TRBV11-3,TRBJ2-1,CASSPTRGRKVNEQFF
TRBV19,TRBJ2-3,CASSIGAGGTDTQYF
TRBV19,TRBJ1-6,CASSAQGLDSPLHF
TRBV5-6,TRBJ1-2,CASSLSGFNYGYTF
TRBV18,TRBJ1-1,CASSPPSAGVTEAFF
TRBV30,TRBJ2-1,CAWTGLGEQFF
TRBV7-2,TRBJ1-1,CASTRRGRNTEAFF
TRBV15,TRBJ2-2,CATSRDPNAGELFF
TRBV5-4,TRBJ2-2,CASSSTGGHPAGELFF
TRBV3-1/TRBV3-2,TRBJ2-1,CASSYYSTGYNEQFF
TRBV2,TRBJ1-2,CASSVQGNYGYTF
TRBV7-2,TRBJ2-7,CASSVSPLPYEQYF
TRBV11-2,TRBJ2-7,CASSTSTGIVYEQYF
TRBV6-5,TRBJ1-2,CASSLDRAGYGYTF
TRBV9,TRBJ2-7,CASSVGDGYEQYF
TRBV28,TRBJ2-3,CASNSRPRPSVRGITDTQYF
TRBV18,TRBJ2-3,CASSPEGSPDTQYF
TRBV5-4,TRBJ2-3,CASSSRGGDTQYF
TRBV19,TRBJ2-7,CASGTANYEQYF
TRBV9,TRBJ2-7,CASSVGYQGSSYEQYF
TRBV7-2,TRBJ2-1,CASSLVKYGLDDNEQFF
TRBV10-3,TRBJ2-1,CAISESAGGYNEQFF
TRBV6-1,TRBJ1-1,CASSDRQRTGGLQAFF
TRBV3-1/TRBV3-2,TRBJ2-7,CASSQVAGANYEQYF
TRBV7-2,TRBJ1-2,CASSPTREGSDGYTF
TRBV5-1,TRBJ2-2,CASSSGQGGNTGELFF
TRBV29-1,TRBJ2-3,CSYRVDTDTQYF
TRBV7-2,TRBJ1-2,CASSLSLGTGTYGYTF
TRBV3-1/TRBV3-2,TRBJ1-2,CASSSSTSLTNYGYTF